The source of this T cell receptor beta chain is a study of T cells in Graves' hyperthyroidism and ophthalmopathy. On this clonotype: Being one base from a much bigger clone, this may be a read error.

Exclusion of patients followed from uncontrolled infection, other autoimmune disease, pregnancy or lactation. Amplification of TCR beta CDR3 regions was performed using RNA transcripts as template. Primed by the HTBI set, a first-round RT-PCR was run on the TCR CDR3. One entry per CDR3 protein, called by TCRdb with MiXCR from the multiplex PCR reads. The sample lists around 340,000 distinct CDR3 sequences; roughly a fifth were seen once. CDR1 is DFQATT, CDR2 SNEGSKA, per germline (reference sequence). The CDR3 length is 15 residues. V was clipped by 5 bases and J by 7 bases; unmatched bases: 9. The receptor was isolated from a woman between 45 and 65 years old with Graves' hyperthyroidism. The sample taken for sequencing was blood. The V gene is TRBV20-1, the J gene TRBJ2-5; TRBD2 agrees at 14 bases. The CDR3 region is CSASLTSGRGGTQYF. CDR3 nucleotides: TGCAGTGCTTCCCTGACTAGCGGGAGGGGAGGGACCCAGTACTTC.